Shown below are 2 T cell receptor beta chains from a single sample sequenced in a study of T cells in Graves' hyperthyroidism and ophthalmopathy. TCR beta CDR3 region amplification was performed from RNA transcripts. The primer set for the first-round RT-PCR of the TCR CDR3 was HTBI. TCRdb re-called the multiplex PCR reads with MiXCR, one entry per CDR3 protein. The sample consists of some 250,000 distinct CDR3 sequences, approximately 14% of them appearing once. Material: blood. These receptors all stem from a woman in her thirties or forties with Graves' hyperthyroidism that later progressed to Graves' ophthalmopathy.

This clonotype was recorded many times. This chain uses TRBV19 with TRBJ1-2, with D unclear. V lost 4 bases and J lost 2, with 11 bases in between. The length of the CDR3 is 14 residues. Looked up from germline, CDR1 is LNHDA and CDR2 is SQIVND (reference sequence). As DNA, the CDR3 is TGTGCCAGTAGTACCCGATCGACGAACTATGGCTACACCTTC. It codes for CASSTRSTNYGYTF.

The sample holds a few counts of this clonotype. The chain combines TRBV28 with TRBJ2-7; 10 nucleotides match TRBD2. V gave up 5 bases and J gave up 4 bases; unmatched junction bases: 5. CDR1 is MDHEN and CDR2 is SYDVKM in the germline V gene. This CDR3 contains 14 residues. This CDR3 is CASSRTSGLYEQYF. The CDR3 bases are TGTGCCAGCAGTCGGACTAGCGGCCTTTACGAGCAGTACTTC.